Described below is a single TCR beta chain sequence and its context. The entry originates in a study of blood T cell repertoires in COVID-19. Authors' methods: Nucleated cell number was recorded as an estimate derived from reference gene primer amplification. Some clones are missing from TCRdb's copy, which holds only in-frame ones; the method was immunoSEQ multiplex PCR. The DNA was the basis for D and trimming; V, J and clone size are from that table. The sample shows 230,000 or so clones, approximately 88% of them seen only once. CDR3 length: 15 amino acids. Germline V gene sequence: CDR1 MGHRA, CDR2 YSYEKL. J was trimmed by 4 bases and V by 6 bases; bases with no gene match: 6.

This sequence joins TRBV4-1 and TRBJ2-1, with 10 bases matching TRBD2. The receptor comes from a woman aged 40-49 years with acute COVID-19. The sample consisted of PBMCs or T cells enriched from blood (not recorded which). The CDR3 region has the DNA TGCGCCAGCAGTCCAACTAGCGGGGTATACAATGAGCAGTTCTTC. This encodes CASSPTSGVYNEQFF.